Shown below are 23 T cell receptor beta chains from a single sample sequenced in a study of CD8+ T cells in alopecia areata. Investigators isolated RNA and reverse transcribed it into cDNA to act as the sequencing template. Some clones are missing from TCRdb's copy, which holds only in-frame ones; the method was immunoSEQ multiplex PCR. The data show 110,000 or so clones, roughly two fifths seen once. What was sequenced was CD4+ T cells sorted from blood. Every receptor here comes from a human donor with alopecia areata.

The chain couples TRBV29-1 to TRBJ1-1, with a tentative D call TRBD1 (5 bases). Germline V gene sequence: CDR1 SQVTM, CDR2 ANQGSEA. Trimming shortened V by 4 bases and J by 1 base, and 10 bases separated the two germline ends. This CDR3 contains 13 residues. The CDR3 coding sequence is TGCAGCGTTGGGGGGGACTCGAACACTGAAGCTTTCTTT. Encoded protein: CSVGGDSNTEAFF.

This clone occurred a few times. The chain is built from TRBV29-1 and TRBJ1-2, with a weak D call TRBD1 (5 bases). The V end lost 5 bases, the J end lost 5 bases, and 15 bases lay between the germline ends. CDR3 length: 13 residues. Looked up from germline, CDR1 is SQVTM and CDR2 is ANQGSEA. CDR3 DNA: TGCAGCGTTAGTGGGACCGCGGGATATGGCTACACCTTC. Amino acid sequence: CSVSGTAGYGYTF.

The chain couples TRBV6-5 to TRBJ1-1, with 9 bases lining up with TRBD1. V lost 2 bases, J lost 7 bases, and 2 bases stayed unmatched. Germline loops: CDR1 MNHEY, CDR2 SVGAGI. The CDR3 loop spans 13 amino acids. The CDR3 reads CASSYDRGSEAFF. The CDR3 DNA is TGTGCCAGCAGTTACGACAGGGGGAGTGAAGCTTTCTTT.

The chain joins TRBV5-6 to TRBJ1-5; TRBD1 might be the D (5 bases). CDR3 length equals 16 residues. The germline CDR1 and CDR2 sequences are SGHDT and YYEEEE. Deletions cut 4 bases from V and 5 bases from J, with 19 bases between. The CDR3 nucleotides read TGTGCCAGCAGCAGGGGCCTGGGCAGTCTGGATCAGCCCCAGCATTTT. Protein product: CASSRGLGSLDQPQHF.

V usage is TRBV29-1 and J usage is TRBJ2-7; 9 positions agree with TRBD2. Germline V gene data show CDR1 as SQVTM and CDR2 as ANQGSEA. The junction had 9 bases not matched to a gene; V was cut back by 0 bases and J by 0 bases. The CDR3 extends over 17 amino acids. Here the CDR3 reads CSVEDGAGGRSSYEQYF. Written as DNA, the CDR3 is TGCAGCGTTGAAGATGGGGCGGGAGGGAGAAGCTCCTACGAGCAGTACTTC.

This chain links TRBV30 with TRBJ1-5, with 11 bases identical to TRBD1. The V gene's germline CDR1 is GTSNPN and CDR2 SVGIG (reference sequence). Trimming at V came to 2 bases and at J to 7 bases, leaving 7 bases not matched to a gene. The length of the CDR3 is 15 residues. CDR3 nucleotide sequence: TGTGCCTGGAGTAGGGACAGGGGGTCCAGGCAGCCCCAGCATTTT. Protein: CAWSRDRGSRQPQHF.

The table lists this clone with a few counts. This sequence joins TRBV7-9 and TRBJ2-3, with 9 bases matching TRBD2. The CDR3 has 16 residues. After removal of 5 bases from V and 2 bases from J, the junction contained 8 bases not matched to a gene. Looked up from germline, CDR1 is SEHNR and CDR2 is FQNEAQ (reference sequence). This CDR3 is CASSTVAGADTDTQYF. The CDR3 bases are TGTGCCAGCAGCACCGTAGCGGGGGCCGACACAGATACGCAGTATTTT.

The CDR3 DNA reads as TGTGCCAGCAGCTTCCCCGGGACCCTGCAGTACTTC. Amino acid sequence: CASSFPGTLQYF. The V gene is TRBV7-3, the J gene TRBJ2-7; possibly TRBD1 or TRBD2 for D (5 bases each). The ends were cut back, 3 bases at V and 9 bases at J, with 12 bases in the middle. Germline values: CDR1 SGHTA, CDR2 FQGTGA. The CDR3 is 12 amino acids.

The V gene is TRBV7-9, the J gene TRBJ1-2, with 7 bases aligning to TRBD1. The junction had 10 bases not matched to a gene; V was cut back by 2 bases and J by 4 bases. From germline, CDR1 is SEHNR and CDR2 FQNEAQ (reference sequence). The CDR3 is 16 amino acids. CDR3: CASSLPRRQGVYGYTF. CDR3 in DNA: TGTGCCAGCAGCTTACCTCGGAGACAGGGCGTCTATGGCTACACCTTC. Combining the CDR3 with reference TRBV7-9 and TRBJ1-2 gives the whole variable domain DTGVSQNPRHKITKRGQNVTFRCDPISEHNRLYWYRQTLGQGPEFLTYFQNEAQLEKSRLLSDRFSAERPKGSFSTLEIQRTEQGDSAMYLCASSLPRRQGVYGYTFGSGTRLTVV.

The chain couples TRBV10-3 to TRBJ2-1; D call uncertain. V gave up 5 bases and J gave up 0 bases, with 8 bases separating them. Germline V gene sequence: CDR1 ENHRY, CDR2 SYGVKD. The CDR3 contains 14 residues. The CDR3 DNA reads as TGTGCCATCAGTAACGGTTACTCCTACAATGAGCAGTTCTTC. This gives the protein CAISNGYSYNEQFF.

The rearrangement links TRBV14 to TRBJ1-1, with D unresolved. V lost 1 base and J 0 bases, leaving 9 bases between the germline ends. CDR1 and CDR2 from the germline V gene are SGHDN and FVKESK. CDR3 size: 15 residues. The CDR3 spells CASSQGQNLNTEAFF. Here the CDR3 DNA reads TGTGCCAGCAGCCAAGGCCAGAACCTGAACACTGAAGCTTTCTTT.

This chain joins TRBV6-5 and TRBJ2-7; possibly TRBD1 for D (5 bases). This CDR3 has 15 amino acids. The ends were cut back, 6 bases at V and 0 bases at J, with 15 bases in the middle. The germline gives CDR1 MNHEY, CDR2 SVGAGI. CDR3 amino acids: CASSLQGVTSYEQYF. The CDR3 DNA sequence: TGTGCCAGCAGCCTCCAAGGGGTAACCTCCTACGAGCAGTACTTC.

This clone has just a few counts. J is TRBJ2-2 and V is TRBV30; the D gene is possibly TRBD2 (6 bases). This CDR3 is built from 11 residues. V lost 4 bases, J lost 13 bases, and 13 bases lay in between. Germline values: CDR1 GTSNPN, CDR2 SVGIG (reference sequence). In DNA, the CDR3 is TGTGCCTGGACCTCTAGCGAGGTGCTGTTTTTT. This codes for CAWTSSEVLFF.

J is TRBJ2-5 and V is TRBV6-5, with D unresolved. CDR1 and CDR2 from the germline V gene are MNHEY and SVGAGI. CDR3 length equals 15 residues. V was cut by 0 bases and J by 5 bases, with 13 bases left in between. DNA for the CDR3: TGTGCCAGCAGTTACTCCGCAAGGGTTTTGGAGACCCAGTACTTC. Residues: CASSYSARVLETQYF.

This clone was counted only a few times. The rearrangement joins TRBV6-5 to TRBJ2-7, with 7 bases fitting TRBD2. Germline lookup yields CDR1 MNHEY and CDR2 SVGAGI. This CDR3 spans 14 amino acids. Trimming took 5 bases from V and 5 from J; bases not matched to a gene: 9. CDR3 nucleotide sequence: TGTGCCAGCAGTCTCGGACTAGACCCCCACGAGCAGTACTTC. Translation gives CASSLGLDPHEQYF.

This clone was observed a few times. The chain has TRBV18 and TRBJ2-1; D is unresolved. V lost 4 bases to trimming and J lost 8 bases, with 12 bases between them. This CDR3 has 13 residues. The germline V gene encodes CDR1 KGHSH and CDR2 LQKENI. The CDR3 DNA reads TGTGCCAGCTCACAATACGCGGTCTATGAGCAGTTCTTC. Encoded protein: CASSQYAVYEQFF.

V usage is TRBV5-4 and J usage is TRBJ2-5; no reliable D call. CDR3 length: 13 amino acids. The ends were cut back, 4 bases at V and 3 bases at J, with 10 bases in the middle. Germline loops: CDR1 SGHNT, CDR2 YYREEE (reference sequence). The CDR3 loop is CASSLPHKETQYF. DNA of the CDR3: TGTGCCAGCAGCCTCCCTCACAAAGAGACCCAGTACTTC.

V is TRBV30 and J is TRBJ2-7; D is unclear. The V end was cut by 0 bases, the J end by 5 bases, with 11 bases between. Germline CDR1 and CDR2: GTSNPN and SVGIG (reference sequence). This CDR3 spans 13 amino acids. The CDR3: CAWSVFPRHEQYF. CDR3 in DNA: TGTGCCTGGAGTGTATTTCCGAGACACGAGCAGTACTTC.

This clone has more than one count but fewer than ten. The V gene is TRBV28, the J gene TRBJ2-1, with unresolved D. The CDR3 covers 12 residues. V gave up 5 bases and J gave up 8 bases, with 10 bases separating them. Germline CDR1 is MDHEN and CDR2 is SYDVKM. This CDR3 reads CASSQVRHEQFF. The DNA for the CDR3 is TGTGCCAGCAGTCAGGTACGGCATGAGCAGTTCTTC.

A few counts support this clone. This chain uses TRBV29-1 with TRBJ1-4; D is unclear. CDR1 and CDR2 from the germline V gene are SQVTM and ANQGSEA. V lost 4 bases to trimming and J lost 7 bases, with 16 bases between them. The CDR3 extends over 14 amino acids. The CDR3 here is CSVVDSNRGEKLFF. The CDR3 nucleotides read TGCAGCGTTGTGGACTCTAACCGGGGTGAAAAACTGTTTTTT.

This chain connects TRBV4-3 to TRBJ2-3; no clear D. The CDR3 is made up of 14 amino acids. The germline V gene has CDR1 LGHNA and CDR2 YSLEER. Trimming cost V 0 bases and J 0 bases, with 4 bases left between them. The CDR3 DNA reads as TGCGCCAGCAGCCAAGATTTCAGCACAGATACGCAGTATTTT. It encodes CASSQDFSTDTQYF.

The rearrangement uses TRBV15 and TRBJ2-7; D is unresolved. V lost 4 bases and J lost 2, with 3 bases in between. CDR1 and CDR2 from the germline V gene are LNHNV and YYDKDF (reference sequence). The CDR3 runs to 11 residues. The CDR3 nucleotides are TGTGCCACCAGCAACACCTACGAGCAGTACTTC. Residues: CATSNTYEQYF.

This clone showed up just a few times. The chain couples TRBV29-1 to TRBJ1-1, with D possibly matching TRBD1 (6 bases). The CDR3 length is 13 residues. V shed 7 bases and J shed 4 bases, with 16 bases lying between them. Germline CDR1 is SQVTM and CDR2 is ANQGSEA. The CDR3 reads CSAIPTGGTEAFF. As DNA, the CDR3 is TGCAGCGCGATACCGACAGGAGGCACTGAAGCTTTCTTT.